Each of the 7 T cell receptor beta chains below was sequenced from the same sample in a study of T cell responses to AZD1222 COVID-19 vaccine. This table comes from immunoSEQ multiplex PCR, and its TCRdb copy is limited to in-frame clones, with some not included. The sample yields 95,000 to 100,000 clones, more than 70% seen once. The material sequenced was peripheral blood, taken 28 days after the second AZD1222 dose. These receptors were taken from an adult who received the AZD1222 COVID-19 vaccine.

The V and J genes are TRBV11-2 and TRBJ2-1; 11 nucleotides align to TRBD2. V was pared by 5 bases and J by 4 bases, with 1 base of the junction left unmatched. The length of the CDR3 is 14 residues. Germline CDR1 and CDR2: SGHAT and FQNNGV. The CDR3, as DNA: TGTGCCAGCAGCCTAGCGGGAGGTTACAATGAGCAGTTCTTC. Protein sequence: CASSLAGGYNEQFF.

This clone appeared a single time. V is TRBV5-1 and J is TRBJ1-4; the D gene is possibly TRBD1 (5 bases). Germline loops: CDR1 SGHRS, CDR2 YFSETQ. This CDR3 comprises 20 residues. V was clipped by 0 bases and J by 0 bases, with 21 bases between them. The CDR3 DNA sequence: TGCGCCAGCAGCTTGGCGGGAACGAGGGGTCCTACAGCAACTAATGAAAAACTGTTTTTT. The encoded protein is CASSLAGTRGPTATNEKLFF.

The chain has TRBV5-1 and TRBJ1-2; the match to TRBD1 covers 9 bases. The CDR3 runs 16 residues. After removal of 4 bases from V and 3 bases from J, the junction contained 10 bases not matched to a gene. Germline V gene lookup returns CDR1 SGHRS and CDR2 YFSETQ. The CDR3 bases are TGCGCCAGCAGCCACGGGACAGGGCGACCCGACTATGGCTACACCTTC. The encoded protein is CASSHGTGRPDYGYTF.

CDR3 coding DNA: TGTGCCAGCGTCAGGACCTCCTATGAAAAACTGTTTTTT. Translation: CASVRTSYEKLFF. The chain joins TRBV6-5 to TRBJ1-4, with unresolved D. The CDR3 consists of 13 residues. The germline gives CDR1 MNHEY, CDR2 SVGAGI. V was clipped by 8 bases and J by 6 bases, with 13 bases between them.

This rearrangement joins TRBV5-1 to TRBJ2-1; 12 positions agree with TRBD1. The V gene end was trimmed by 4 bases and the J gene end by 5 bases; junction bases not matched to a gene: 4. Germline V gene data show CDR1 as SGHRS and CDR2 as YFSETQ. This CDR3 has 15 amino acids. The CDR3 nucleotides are TGCGCCAGCAGCCCGGGGACAGGGGGCAACAATGAGCAGTTCTTC. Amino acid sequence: CASSPGTGGNNEQFF.

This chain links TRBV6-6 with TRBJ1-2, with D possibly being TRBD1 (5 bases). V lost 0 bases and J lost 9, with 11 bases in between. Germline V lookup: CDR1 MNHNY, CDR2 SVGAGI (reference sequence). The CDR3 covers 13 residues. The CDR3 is CASSYSVGQSYTF. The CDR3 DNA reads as TGTGCCAGCAGTTACTCGGTCGGACAAAGCTACACCTTC.

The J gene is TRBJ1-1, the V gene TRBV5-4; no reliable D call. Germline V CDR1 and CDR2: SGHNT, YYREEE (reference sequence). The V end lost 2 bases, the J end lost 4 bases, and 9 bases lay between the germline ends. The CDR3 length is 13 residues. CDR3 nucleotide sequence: TGTGCCAGCAGCTTCCCAGGAGTCACTGAAGCTTTCTTT. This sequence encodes CASSFPGVTEAFF.